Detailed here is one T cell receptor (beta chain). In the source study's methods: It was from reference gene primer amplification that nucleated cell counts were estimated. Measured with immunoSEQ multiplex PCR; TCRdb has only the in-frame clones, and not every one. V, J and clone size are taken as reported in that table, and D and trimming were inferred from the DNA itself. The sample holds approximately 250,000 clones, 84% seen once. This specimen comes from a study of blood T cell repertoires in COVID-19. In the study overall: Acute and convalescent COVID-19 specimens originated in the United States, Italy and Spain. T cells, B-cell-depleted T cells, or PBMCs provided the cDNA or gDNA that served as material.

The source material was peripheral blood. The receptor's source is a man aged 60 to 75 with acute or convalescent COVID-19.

The CDR3 DNA is TGTGCCAGCAGCCAACGACCAGGTCTCGATACGCAGTATTTT. This sequence encodes CASSQRPGLDTQYF. This chain links TRBV14 with TRBJ2-3; D is unclear. Between the trimmed V and J ends, which lost 2 bases and 6 bases, there was a span of 12 bases. Per the germline V gene, CDR1 is SGHDN and CDR2 is FVKESK. The CDR3 runs to 14 residues.